The 2 T cell receptor beta chains given below trace back to one sample, sequenced in a study of response to subunit inactivated influenza vaccine (dated by TCRdb to 2016 to 2018). The library was prepared using RT-PCR. Sequencing was performed on an Illumina HiSeq 2500. TCRdb reran the public reads through fastp at Q25 and MiXCR, keeping productive beta chains. Every distinct CDR3 protein forms one entry, paired with its most common genes and DNA. The sample yields some 550,000 distinct CDR3 sequences; under 25% were counted once. The leading ten clones occupy 2.5% to 3.5% of the sample. A further study also used this sample, focusing on T cells expressing NK-cell markers. As described in the second report: TCR beta cDNA libraries were prepared using 5'RACE template switching, which introduced a universal primer site and unique molecular identifiers.

The input for sequencing was CD4+ T cells sorted from PBMCs, taken roughly 12 days after vaccination. The source is a man in his forties or fifties who received an inactivated influenza vaccine. Donor details come from another sample of the same person, matched by shared clones.

In this sample, this clonotype turned up many times. The CDR3 coding sequence is TGTGCCAGCAGCCCCGGGACTACCAACACCGGGGAGCTGTTTTTT. Its translation is CASSPGTTNTGELFF. The chain couples TRBV7-2 to TRBJ2-2; 7 bases align to TRBD2. The ends lost 5 bases at V and 2 bases at J; junction bases unmatched: 5. The CDR3 spans 15 residues. Germline values: CDR1 SGHTA, CDR2 FQGNSA.

The sample holds a few counts of this clonotype. The rearrangement joins TRBV12-3 or TRBV12-4 to TRBJ2-3; 12 bases agree with TRBD2. V was clipped by 5 bases and J by 4 bases; unmatched bases: 4. CDR3 size: 15 residues. The CDR3: CASSPSGGAADTQYF. In DNA form, the CDR3 reads TGTGCCAGCAGTCCTAGCGGGGGGGCGGCAGATACGCAGTATTTT.